This is a list of T cell receptor beta chains from one sample in a study of CD8 T cells in Susac syndrome. MiXCR, applied by TCRdb to the immunoSEQ multiplex PCR reads, yields one record per CDR3 protein. The sample gives approximately 190,000 distinct CDR3 sequences, 90% to 96% of which show up once; around 0.092% is in the top ten. Sequenced input: CD4+ T cells from PBMCs. The receptors shown here come from a human donor with Susac syndrome. The CDR3 runs from the conserved cysteine through the conserved F or W. Fields, in order: J gene, CDR3 length, D gene, V gene, clone size, CDR3 DNA, CDR3 protein. D genes are given only for firm matches. Not every row has a clone size; where given, it reads once, few, many or a size class.

TRBJ2-6 | 15 | - | TRBV19 | - | TGTGCCAGTAGTCCTCGACAGTCTGGGGCCAACGTCCTGACTTTC | CASSPRQSGANVLTF
TRBJ2-1 | 15 | TRBD1 | TRBV9 | - | TGTGCCAGCAGCTTCCGGGACAGCGGCATCAATGAGCAGTTCTTC | CASSFRDSGINEQFF
TRBJ1-2 | 12 | - | TRBV20-1 | - | TGCAGTGCTGGAGGGACGGGGGACGGCTACACCTTC | CSAGGTGDGYTF
TRBJ1-1 | 14 | - | TRBV30 | - | TGTGCCTGGAGTGCCTTACAGGGTTGGGCTGAAGCTTTCTTT | CAWSALQGWAEAFF
TRBJ2-1 | 12 | - | TRBV12-3/TRBV12-4 | - | TGTGCCAGCAGTTTACGTGGCGATGAGCAGTTCTTC | CASSLRGDEQFF
TRBJ2-1 | 13 | - | TRBV7-2 | - | TGTGCCAGCAGCTTAGTTCAGTCTACTGAGCAGTTCTTC | CASSLVQSTEQFF
TRBJ1-5 | 17 | - | TRBV12-3/TRBV12-4 | - | TGTGCCAGCAGCATGAGGGTAGGGGATGTTAGCAATCAGCCCCAGCATTTT | CASSMRVGDVSNQPQHF
TRBJ2-7 | 11 | - | TRBV12-3/TRBV12-4 | once | TGTGCCAGCAGTTCCATCTACGAGCAGTACTTC | CASSSIYEQYF
TRBJ1-6 | 13 | - | TRBV6-4 | - | TGTGCCAGCAGAGAAACAGGGTTTTCACCCCTCCACTTT | CASRETGFSPLHF
TRBJ2-7 | 14 | TRBD1 | TRBV2 | - | TGTGCCAGCAGATTGACAGGGTTCGGTAACGAGCAGTACTTC | CASRLTGFGNEQYF
TRBJ2-2 | 13 | TRBD1 | TRBV4-2 | - | TGTGCCAGCAGCCTGACAGGGGTGGGGGAGCTGTTTTTT | CASSLTGVGELFF
TRBJ2-7 | 14 | - | TRBV28 | - | TGTGCCAGCAGTGGTCCCGGGGGCCCCTACGAGCAGTACTTC | CASSGPGGPYEQYF
TRBJ2-7 | 13 | - | TRBV9 | few | TGTGCCAGCAGCGTAGATGGGGGATACGAGCAGTACTTC | CASSVDGGYEQYF
TRBJ2-5 | 13 | - | TRBV5-1 | - | TGCGCCAGCAGATTTCAGGGGTTGCAGACCCAGTACTTC | CASRFQGLQTQYF
TRBJ1-2 | 14 | TRBD1 | TRBV20-1 | - | TGCAGTGCGGCCAGACAGGGGGGAGACTATGGCTACACCTTC | CSAARQGGDYGYTF
TRBJ1-5 | 14 | TRBD1 | TRBV2 | - | TGTGCCAGCAGAAGACAGGGGATAGAGCAGCCCCAGCATTTT | CASRRQGIEQPQHF